This TCR beta chain was profiled in a study of beta chain features in type 1 diabetes. Notes on the study in general: When cDNA is sequenced, cells with high TCR expression could be over-represented. Moderate but significant shortening of TCRB CDR3s was recorded in all four CD4+ subsets from Type 1 diabetes patients.

The CDR3 is 15 residues long. V shed 5 bases and J shed 2 bases, with 16 bases lying between them. Germline V CDR1 and CDR2: MNHEY, SMNVEV (reference sequence). There are a few counts of this clone. No antigen is known for it. cDNA synthesis used the whole RNA isolate, giving expressed TCRB sequences. Sequenced by immunoSEQ multiplex PCR; TCRdb stores in-frame clones only, minus some. The sample gives 150,000 to 200,000 clones, approximately 8.1% of which show up once; approximately 0.87% is in the top ten. This TCR came from a woman aged 35 to 49 with type 1 diabetes. The chain recombines TRBV27 with TRBJ2-7; possibly TRBD2 for D (6 bases). The sequenced sample consisted of central memory CD4+ T cells from blood. CDR3 in DNA: TGTGCCAGCAGTCCTAGCCCGCGGAGGGCCTACGAGCAGTACTTC. Residues: CASSPSPRRAYEQYF.